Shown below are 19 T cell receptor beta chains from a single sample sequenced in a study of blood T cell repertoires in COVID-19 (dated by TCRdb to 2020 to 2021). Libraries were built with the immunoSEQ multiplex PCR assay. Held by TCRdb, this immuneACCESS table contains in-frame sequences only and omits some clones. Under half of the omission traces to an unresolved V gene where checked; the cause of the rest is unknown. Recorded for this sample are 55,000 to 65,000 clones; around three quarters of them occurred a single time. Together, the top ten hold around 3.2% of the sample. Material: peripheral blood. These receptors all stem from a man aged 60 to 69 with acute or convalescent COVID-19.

CDR3 sequence: CAWMDNSYEQYF. In DNA, the CDR3 is TGTGCCTGGATGGACAACTCCTACGAGCAGTACTTC. This chain uses TRBV30 with TRBJ2-7; TRBD1 might be the D (5 bases). V lost 4 bases and J lost 0, with 7 bases in between. Per the germline V gene, CDR1 is GTSNPN and CDR2 is SVGIG (reference sequence). This CDR3 has 12 residues.

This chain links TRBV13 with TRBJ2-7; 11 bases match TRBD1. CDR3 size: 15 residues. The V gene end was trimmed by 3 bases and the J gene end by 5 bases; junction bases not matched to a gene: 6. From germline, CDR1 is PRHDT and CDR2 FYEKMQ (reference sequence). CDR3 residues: CASSFGGQGVDEQYF. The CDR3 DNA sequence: TGTGCCAGCAGCTTTGGGGGACAGGGGGTCGACGAGCAGTACTTC.

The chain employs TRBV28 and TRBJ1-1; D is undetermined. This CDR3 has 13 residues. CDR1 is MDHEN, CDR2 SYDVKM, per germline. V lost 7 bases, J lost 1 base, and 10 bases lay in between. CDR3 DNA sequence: TGTGCCAGCAAACAAGGAGGGAACACTGAAGCTTTCTTT. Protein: CASKQGGNTEAFF.

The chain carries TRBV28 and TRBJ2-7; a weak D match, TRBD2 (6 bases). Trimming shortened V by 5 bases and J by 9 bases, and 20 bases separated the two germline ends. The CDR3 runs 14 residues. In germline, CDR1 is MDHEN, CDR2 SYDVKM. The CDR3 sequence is CASSPGLRVSTQYF. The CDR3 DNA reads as TGTGCCAGCAGTCCGGGACTGAGAGTTTCGACGCAGTACTTC.

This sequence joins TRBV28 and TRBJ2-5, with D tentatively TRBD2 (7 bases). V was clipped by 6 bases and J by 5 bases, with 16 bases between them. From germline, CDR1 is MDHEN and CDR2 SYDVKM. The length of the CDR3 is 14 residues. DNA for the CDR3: TGTGCCAGCAGGGTGGCCGGGGGGCTGGAGACCCAGTACTTC. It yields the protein CASRVAGGLETQYF.

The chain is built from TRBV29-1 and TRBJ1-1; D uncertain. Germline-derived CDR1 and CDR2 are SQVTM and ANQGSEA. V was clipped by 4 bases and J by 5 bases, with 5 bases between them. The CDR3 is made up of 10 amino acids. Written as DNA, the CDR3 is TGCAGCGTTGTAGTGACTGAAGCTTTCTTT. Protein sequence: CSVVVTEAFF.

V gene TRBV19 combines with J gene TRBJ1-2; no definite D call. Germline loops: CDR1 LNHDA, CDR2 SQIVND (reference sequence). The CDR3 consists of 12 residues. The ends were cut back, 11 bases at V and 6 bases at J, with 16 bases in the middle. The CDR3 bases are TGTGCCTGTGGTCCCTCTCAGGATGGCTACACCTTC. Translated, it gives CACGPSQDGYTF.

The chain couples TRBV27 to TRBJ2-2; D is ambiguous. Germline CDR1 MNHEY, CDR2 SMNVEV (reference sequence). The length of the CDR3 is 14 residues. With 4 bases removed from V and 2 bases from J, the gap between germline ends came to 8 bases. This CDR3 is CASSSTFNTGELFF. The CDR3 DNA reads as TGTGCCAGCAGTTCGACTTTTAACACCGGGGAGCTGTTTTTT.

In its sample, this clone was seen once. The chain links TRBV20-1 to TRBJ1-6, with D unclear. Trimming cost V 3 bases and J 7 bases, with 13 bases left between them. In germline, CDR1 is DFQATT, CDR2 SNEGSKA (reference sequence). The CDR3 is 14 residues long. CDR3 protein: CSASEPGLNSPLHF. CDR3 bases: TGCAGTGCTAGTGAACCAGGACTAAATTCACCCCTCCACTTT.

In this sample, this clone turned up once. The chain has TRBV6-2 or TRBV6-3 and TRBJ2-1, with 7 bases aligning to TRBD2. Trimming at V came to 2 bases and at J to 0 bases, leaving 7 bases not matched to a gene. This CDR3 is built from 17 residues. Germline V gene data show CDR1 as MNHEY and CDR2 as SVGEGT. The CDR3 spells CASSYVSGGSSYNEQFF. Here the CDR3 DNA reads TGTGCCAGCAGTTACGTGTCAGGCGGGAGCTCCTACAATGAGCAGTTCTTC.

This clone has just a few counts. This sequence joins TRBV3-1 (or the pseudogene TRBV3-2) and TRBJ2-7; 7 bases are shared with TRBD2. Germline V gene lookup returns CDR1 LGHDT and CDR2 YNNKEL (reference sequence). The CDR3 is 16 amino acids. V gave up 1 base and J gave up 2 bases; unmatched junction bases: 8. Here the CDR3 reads CASSQGSASGAYEQYF. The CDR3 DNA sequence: TGTGCCAGCAGCCAAGGCTCGGCTAGCGGAGCCTACGAGCAGTACTTC.

CDR3 DNA: TGTGCCAGCAGGGGGGCTTCAGCTCGGCTACTGAACACTGAAGCTTTCTTT. It codes for CASRGASARLLNTEAFF. The chain recombines TRBV7-2 with TRBJ1-1, with D possibly TRBD1 on 6 matching bases. The CDR3 has 17 residues. V was shortened by 6 bases and J by 0 bases, with 20 bases between the two germline ends. Germline V gene lookup returns CDR1 SGHTA and CDR2 FQGNSA.

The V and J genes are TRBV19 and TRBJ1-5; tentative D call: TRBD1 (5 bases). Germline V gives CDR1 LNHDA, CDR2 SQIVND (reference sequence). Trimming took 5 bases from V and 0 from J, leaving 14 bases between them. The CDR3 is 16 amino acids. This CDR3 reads CASSGGGTNSNQPQHF. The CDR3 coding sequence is TGTGCCAGTAGTGGCGGAGGGACCAATAGCAATCAGCCCCAGCATTTT.

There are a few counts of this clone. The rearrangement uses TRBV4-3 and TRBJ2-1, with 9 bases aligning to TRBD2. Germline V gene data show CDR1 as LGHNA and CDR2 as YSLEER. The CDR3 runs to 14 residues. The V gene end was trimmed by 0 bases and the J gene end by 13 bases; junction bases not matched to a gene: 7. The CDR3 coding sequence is TGCGCCAGCAGCCAAGAGTCAGCGGGAGGCCGTCAGTTCTTC. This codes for CASSQESAGGRQFF.

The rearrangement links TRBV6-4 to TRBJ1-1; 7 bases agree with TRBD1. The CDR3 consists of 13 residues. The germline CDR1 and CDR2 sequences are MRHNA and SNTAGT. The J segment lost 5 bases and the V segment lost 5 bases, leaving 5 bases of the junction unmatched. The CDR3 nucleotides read TGTGCCAGCAGTCGGACAGGTGGGACTGAAGCTTTCTTT. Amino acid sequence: CASSRTGGTEAFF.

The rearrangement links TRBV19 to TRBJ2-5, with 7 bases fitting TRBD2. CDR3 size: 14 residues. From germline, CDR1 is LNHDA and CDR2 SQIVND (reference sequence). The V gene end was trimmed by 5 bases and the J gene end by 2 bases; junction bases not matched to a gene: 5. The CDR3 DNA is TGTGCCAGTAGTCGGCTAGCGGCTCAAGAGACCCAGTACTTC. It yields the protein CASSRLAAQETQYF.

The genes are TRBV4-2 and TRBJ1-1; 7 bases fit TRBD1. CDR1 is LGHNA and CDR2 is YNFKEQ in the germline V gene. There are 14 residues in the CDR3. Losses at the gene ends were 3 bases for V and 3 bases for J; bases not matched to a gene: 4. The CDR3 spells CASSQNRGHTEAFF. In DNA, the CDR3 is TGTGCCAGCAGCCAGAACAGGGGCCACACTGAAGCTTTCTTT.

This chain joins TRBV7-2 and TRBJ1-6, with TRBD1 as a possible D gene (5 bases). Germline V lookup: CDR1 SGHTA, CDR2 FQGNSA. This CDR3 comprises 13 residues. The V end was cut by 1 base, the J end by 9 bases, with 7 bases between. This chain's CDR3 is CASSLERGSPLHF. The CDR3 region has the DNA TGTGCCAGCAGCTTAGAAAGGGGTTCACCCCTCCACTTT. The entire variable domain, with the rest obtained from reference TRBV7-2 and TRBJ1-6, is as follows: GAGVSQSPSNKVTEKGKDVELRCDPISGHTALYWYRQSLGQGLEFLIYFQGNSAPDKSGLPSDRFSAERTGGSVSTLTIQRTQQEDSAVYLCASSLERGSPLHFGNGTRLTVT.

The CDR3 region is CASSQDLPRRTDYGYTF. In nucleotides, the CDR3 is TGTGCCAGCAGCCAAGATCTCCCTCGGAGGACGGACTATGGCTACACCTTC. The chain combines TRBV4-2 with TRBJ1-2; D unresolved. Trimming cost V 0 bases and J 3 bases, with 17 bases left between them. CDR3 length: 17 residues. Germline V CDR1 and CDR2: LGHNA, YNFKEQ.